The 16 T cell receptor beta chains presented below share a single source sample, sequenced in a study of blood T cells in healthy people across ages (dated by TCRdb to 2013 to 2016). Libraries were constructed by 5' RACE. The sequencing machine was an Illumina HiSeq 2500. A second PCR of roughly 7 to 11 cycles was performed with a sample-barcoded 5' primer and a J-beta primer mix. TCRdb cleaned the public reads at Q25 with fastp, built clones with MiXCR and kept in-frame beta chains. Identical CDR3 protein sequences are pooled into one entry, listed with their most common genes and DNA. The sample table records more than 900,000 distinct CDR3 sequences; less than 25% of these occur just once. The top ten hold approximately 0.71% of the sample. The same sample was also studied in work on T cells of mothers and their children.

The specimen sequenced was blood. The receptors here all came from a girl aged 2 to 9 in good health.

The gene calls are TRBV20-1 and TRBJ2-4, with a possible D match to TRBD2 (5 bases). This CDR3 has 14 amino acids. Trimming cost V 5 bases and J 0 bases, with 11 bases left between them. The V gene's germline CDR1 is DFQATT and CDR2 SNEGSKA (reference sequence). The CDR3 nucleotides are TGCAGTGCTCCCTCGGGGTTAGCCAAAAACATTCAGTACTTC. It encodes CSAPSGLAKNIQYF.

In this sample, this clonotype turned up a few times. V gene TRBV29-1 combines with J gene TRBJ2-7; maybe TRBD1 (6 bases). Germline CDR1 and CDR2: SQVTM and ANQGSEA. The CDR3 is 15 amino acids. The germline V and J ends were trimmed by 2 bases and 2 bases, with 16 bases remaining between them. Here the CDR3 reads CSVELAGTQTYEQYF. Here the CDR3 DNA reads TGCAGCGTTGAATTAGCCGGGACACAGACCTACGAGCAGTACTTC.

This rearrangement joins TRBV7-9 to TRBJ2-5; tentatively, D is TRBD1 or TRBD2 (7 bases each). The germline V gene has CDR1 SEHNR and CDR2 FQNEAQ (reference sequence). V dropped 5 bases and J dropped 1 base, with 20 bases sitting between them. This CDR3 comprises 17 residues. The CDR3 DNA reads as TGTGCCAGCAGCGTACAGGGGAGGGGAGGCATCCAAGAGACCCAGTACTTC. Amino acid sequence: CASSVQGRGGIQETQYF.

In DNA form, the CDR3 reads TGCAGTGCTACCTACGACAGCTTCGAAAAACTGTTTTTT. Translating gives CSATYDSFEKLFF. The J gene is TRBJ1-4, the V gene TRBV20-1, with a tentative D call TRBD1 (5 bases). Trimming took 4 bases from V and 8 from J, leaving 14 bases between them. Germline CDR1 reads DFQATT; CDR2 reads SNEGSKA (reference sequence). This CDR3 is 13 amino acids long.

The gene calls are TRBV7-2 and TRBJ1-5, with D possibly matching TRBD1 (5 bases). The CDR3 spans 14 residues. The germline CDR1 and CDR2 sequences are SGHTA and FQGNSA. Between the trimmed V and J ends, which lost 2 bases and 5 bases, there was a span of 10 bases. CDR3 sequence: CASSLQAGDQPQHF. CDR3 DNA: TGTGCCAGCAGCTTACAAGCGGGGGATCAGCCCCAGCATTTT.

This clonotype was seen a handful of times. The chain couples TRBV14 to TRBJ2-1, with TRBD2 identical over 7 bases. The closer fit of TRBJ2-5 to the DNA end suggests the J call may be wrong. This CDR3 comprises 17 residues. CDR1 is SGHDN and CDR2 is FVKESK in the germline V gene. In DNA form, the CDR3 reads TGTGCCAGCAGCCCCGCACTTGGCGGGAGAGGGTTTGGGACCCAGTACTTC. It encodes CASSPALGGRGFGTQYF.

The CDR3 loop is CSVEEGAVYNEQFF. The CDR3 nucleotides are TGCAGCGTTGAGGAGGGGGCAGTCTACAATGAGCAGTTCTTC. V is TRBV29-1 and J is TRBJ2-1; maybe TRBD1 (7 bases). Germline V gene data show CDR1 as SQVTM and CDR2 as ANQGSEA. This CDR3 is 14 amino acids long. V lost 3 bases and J lost 3, with 12 bases in between.

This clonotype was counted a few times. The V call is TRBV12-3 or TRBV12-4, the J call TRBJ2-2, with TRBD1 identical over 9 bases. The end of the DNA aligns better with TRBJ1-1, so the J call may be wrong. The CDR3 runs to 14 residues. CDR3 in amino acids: CASSYDRGGTEAFF. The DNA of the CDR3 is TGTGCCAGCAGTTACGACAGGGGGGGGACTGAAGCTTTCTTT.

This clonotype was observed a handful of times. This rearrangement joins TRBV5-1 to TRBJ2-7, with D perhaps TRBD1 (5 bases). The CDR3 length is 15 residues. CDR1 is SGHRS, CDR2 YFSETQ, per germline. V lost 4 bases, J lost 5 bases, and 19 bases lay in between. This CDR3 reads CASSPTAQTPHEQYF. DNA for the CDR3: TGCGCCAGCAGCCCGACAGCACAAACTCCTCACGAGCAGTACTTC.

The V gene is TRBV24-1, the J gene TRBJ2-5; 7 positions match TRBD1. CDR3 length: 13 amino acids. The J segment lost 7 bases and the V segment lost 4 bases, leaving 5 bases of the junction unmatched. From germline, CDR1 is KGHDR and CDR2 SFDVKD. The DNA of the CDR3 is TGTGCCACCAGTGACTTATACAGGGGGACCCAGTACTTC. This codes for CATSDLYRGTQYF.

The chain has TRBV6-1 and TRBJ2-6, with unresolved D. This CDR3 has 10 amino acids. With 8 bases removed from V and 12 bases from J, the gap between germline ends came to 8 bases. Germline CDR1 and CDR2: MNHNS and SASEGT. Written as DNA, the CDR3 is TGTGCCAGCGCTTCGCCCGTCCTGACTTTC. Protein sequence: CASASPVLTF.

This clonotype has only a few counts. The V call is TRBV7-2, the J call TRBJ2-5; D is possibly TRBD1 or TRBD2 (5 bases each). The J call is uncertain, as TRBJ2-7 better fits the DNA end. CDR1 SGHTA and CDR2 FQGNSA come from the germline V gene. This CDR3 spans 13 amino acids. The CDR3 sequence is CASSPLSGTEQYF. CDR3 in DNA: TGTGCCAGCAGCCCCCTATCGGGGACCGAGCAGTACTTC.

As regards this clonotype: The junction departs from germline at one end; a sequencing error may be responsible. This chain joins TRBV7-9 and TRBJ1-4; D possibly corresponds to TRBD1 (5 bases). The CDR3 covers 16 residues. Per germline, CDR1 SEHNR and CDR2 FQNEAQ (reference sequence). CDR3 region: CACSSTIDSYNEKLFF. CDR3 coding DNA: TGTGCCTGCAGCTCGACCATCGACAGTTATAATGAAAAACTGTTTTTT.

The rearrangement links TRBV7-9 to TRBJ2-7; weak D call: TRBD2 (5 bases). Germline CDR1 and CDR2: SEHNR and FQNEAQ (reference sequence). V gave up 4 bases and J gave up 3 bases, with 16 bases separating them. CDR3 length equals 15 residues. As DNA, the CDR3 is TGTGCCAGCAGCTCAGCGGTAGGACTCGACTACGAGCAGTACTTC. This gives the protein CASSSAVGLDYEQYF. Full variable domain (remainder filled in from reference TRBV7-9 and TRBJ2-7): DTGVSQNPRHKITKRGQNVTFRCDPISEHNRLYWYRQTLGQGPEFLTYFQNEAQLEKSRLLSDRFSAERPKGSFSTLEIQRTEQGDSAMYLCASSSAVGLDYEQYFGPGTRLTVT.

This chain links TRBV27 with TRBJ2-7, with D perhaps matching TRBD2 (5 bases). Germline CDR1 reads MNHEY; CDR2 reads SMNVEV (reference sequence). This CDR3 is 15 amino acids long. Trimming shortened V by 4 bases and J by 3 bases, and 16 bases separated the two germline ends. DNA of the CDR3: TGTGCCAGCAGTTACTCCACGGGGATCAACTACGAGCAGTACTTC. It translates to CASSYSTGINYEQYF.

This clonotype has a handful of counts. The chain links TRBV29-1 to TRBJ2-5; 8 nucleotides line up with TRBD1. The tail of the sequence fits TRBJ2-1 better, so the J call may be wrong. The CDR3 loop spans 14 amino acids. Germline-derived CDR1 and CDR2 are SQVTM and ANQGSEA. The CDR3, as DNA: TGCAGCGTCGAGGGGCAGGGGGCAGGGGATGAGCAGTTCTTC. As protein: CSVEGQGAGDEQFF.